These 24 T cell receptor beta chains came from one sample sequenced in a study of control samples from healthy donors and cancer patients. Some clones are missing from TCRdb's copy, which holds only in-frame ones; the method was immunoSEQ multiplex PCR. The data show about 170,000 clones, 93% seen once. The sample taken for sequencing was blood. Receptor source: a woman aged 60-75 years in good health.

This chain links TRBV5-6 with TRBJ1-2; D might be TRBD1 (6 bases). The V end was cut by 3 bases, the J end by 3 bases, with 24 bases between. This CDR3 region has 18 residues. In germline, CDR1 is SGHDT, CDR2 YYEEEE. CDR3 DNA: TGTGCCAGCAGCTCTGATGGGGCTGGGGGGCGTCCCCACTATGGCTACACCTTC. Translation gives CASSSDGAGGRPHYGYTF. The whole variable domain, filled in from reference TRBV5-6 and TRBJ1-2, reads DAGVTQSPTHLIKTRGQQVTLRCSPKSGHDTVSWYQQALGQGPQFIFQYYEEEERQRGNFPDRFSGHQFPNYSSELNVNALLLGDSALYLCASSSDGAGGRPHYGYTFGSGTRLTVV.

The chain is built from TRBV6-5 and TRBJ1-5, with unresolved D. Per the germline V gene, CDR1 is MNHEY and CDR2 is SVGAGI. This CDR3 spans 14 amino acids. V dropped 0 bases and J dropped 5 bases, with 8 bases sitting between them. The CDR3 DNA follows: TGTGCCAGCAGTTACTCGCACGGCTATCAGCCCCAGCATTTT. Amino acid sequence: CASSYSHGYQPQHF.

The rearrangement joins TRBV7-9 to TRBJ1-1; weak D call: TRBD1 (5 bases). The CDR3 sequence is 14 residues long. Trimming stripped 7 bases from V and 1 base from J, with 13 bases between. Germline assignment: CDR1 SEHNR and CDR2 FQNEAQ (reference sequence). CDR3 in DNA: TGTGCCAGCAACCGAGGGGTTTCGAACACTGAAGCTTTCTTT. It specifies CASNRGVSNTEAFF.

The V call is TRBV19, the J call TRBJ1-5, with unresolved D. The V and J ends lost 6 bases and 6 bases respectively, with 9 bases between them. CDR3 length: 12 amino acids. The germline V gene encodes CDR1 LNHDA and CDR2 SQIVND (reference sequence). CDR3 amino acids: CASREVGQPQHF. CDR3 sequence (DNA): TGTGCCAGTAGGGAAGTGGGTCAGCCCCAGCATTTT. The full variable domain, rest sourced from reference TRBV19 and TRBJ1-5, is DGGITQSPKYLFRKEGQNVTLSCEQNLNHDAMYWYRQDPGQGLRLIYYSQIVNDFQKGDIAEGYSVSREKKESFPLTVTSAQKNPTAFYLCASREVGQPQHFGDGTRLSIL.

The chain carries TRBV12-3 or TRBV12-4 and TRBJ1-2; no clear D gene. The germline V and J ends were trimmed by 7 bases and 8 bases, with 14 bases remaining between them. The CDR3 spans 12 residues. Here the CDR3 DNA reads TGTGCCAGCACCCGACTGGCGATCGGCTACACCTTC. It specifies CASTRLAIGYTF.

This chain joins TRBV5-1 and TRBJ2-5; TRBD1 aligns across 7 bases. Losses at the gene ends were 3 bases for V and 4 bases for J; bases not matched to a gene: 6. Germline V lookup: CDR1 SGHRS, CDR2 YFSETQ. The length of the CDR3 is 14 residues. CDR3 in DNA: TGCGCCAGCAGCTGGGGACAGCCCCCAGAGACCCAGTACTTC. This sequence encodes CASSWGQPPETQYF.

This rearrangement joins TRBV30 to TRBJ2-2; possible D gene TRBD1, 6 bases. V gave up 3 bases and J gave up 4 bases, with 9 bases separating them. The CDR3 consists of 13 residues. Germline V gene sequence: CDR1 GTSNPN, CDR2 SVGIG (reference sequence). CDR3 amino acids: CAWRPDSTGELFF. The CDR3 bases are TGTGCCTGGAGGCCGGACAGCACCGGGGAGCTGTTTTTT.

The chain uses TRBV6-5 and TRBJ2-1; 10 bases agree with TRBD2. The germline gives CDR1 MNHEY, CDR2 SVGAGI. The junction had 10 bases not matched to a gene; V was cut back by 10 bases and J by 10 bases. There are 13 residues in the CDR3. As DNA, the CDR3 is TGTGCCACTAATAGCGGGGGGCCCAGGGAGCAGTTCTTC. Translating it yields CATNSGGPREQFF.

This clone turned up a few times. The CDR3 sequence is CASSRSGFYEQYF. CDR3 coding DNA: TGTGCCAGCAGCCGGTCAGGGTTCTACGAGCAGTACTTC. This chain connects TRBV5-5 to TRBJ2-7, with TRBD1 as a possible D gene (5 bases). V was shortened by 4 bases and J by 3 bases, with 11 bases between the two germline ends. Germline CDR1 and CDR2: SGHKS and YYEKEE (reference sequence). The CDR3 is 13 residues long.

Here the CDR3 DNA reads TGTGCCAGCAGCCCGGGACCTAATGGGGAGCTGTTTTTT. Encoded protein: CASSPGPNGELFF. This chain uses TRBV12-3 or TRBV12-4 with TRBJ2-2; TRBD1 or TRBD2 may be the D gene (5 bases each). With 6 bases removed from V and 8 bases from J, the gap between germline ends came to 13 bases. CDR3 size: 13 residues.

The chain links TRBV24-1 to TRBJ1-5; D gene ambiguous. The germline CDR1 and CDR2 sequences are KGHDR and SFDVKD. The V end was cut by 4 bases, the J end by 0 bases, with 6 bases between. This CDR3 comprises 14 residues. CDR3 sequence (DNA): TGTGCCACCAGTGACAGACATAGCAATCAGCCCCAGCATTTT. This translates into CATSDRHSNQPQHF.

The J gene is TRBJ2-3, the V gene TRBV18; unclear D gene. This CDR3 comprises 13 residues. V shed 3 bases and J shed 6 bases, with 10 bases lying between them. Germline V CDR1 and CDR2: KGHSH, LQKENI. DNA for the CDR3: TGTGCCAGCTCACCCTCTCTTTGGGATACGCAGTATTTT. It yields the protein CASSPSLWDTQYF.

The genes are TRBV3-1 (or the pseudogene TRBV3-2) and TRBJ1-5; D possibly corresponds to TRBD1 (5 bases). The CDR3 contains 14 residues. V lost 0 bases and J 7 bases, leaving 10 bases between the germline ends. Germline V gene sequence: CDR1 LGHDT, CDR2 YNNKEL (reference sequence). CDR3 residues: CASSQDWGGQPQHF. The CDR3 DNA reads as TGTGCCAGCAGCCAAGACTGGGGGGGACAGCCCCAGCATTTT.

The V gene is TRBV7-3, the J gene TRBJ1-2; no clear D. The CDR3 extends over 16 amino acids. Germline V gene data show CDR1 as SGHTA and CDR2 as FQGTGA. Trimming removed 0 bases from V and 3 bases from J, with 14 bases in between. Here the CDR3 reads CASSLTYIGKDYGYTF. CDR3 nucleotide sequence: TGTGCCAGCAGCTTAACGTATATAGGGAAGGACTATGGCTACACCTTC.

The genes are TRBV5-8 and TRBJ1-4; TRBD1 is a possible D gene (5 bases). Germline V lookup: CDR1 SGHTS, CDR2 YDEGEE. Between the trimmed V and J ends, which lost 4 bases and 8 bases, there was a span of 18 bases. This CDR3 is 15 amino acids long. The CDR3 sequence: CASSRSQGLGEKLFF. As DNA, the CDR3 is TGTGCCAGCAGCCGCAGCCAGGGTCTTGGAGAAAAACTGTTTTTT.

The genes are TRBV11-2 and TRBJ2-1, with 7 bases aligning to TRBD1. This CDR3 has 16 amino acids. From germline, CDR1 is SGHAT and CDR2 FQNNGV. V shed 3 bases and J 1 base; nucleotides not matched to a gene: 6. This chain's CDR3 is CASSLKGQTSYNEQFF. In DNA form, the CDR3 reads TGTGCCAGCAGCTTGAAGGGACAGACTTCCTACAATGAGCAGTTCTTC.

The chain combines TRBV24-1 with TRBJ2-3, with TRBD2 as a possible D gene (6 bases). Trimming removed 4 bases from V and 5 bases from J, with 9 bases in between. The CDR3 totals 13 residues. Germline V gene sequence: CDR1 KGHDR, CDR2 SFDVKD. The CDR3 spells CATSDQAGDTQYF. CDR3 sequence (DNA): TGTGCCACCAGTGACCAAGCGGGAGATACGCAGTATTTT.

J is TRBJ1-2 and V is TRBV15; no clear D gene. Trimming pared 0 bases from V and 8 bases from J, leaving 10 bases between. The CDR3 contains 13 residues. The V gene's germline CDR1 is LNHNV and CDR2 YYDKDF (reference sequence). Here the CDR3 DNA reads TGTGCCACCAGCAGAGAAGGCCCCGGAGGCTACACCTTC. Residues: CATSREGPGGYTF. The whole variable domain, filled in from reference TRBV15 and TRBJ1-2, reads DAMVIQNPRYQVTQFGKPVTLSCSQTLNHNVMYWYQQKSSQAPKLLFHYYDKDFNNEADTPDNFQSRRPNTSFCFLDIRSPGLGDTAMYLCATSREGPGGYTFGSGTRLTVV.

V usage is TRBV4-3 and J usage is TRBJ2-7, with 9 bases lining up with TRBD2. Germline loops: CDR1 LGHNA, CDR2 YSLEER. J gave up 5 bases and V 4 bases, and 9 bases lay outside the gene matches. This CDR3 spans 15 amino acids. The CDR3 DNA reads as TGCGCCAGCAGCCGCCAACCGGGACTAGCAGACGAGCAGTACTTC. It codes for CASSRQPGLADEQYF.

This sequence joins TRBV7-8 and TRBJ1-5; TRBD1 might be the D (5 bases). This CDR3 has 17 residues. Trimming removed 4 bases from V and 0 bases from J, with 16 bases in between. CDR1 SGHVS and CDR2 FQNEAQ come from the germline V gene. The CDR3, as DNA: TGTGCCAGCAGCTCCGACCCCTCGCAGGGTAGCAATCAGCCCCAGCATTTT. It is translated as CASSSDPSQGSNQPQHF.

The chain uses TRBV19 and TRBJ1-5; TRBD1 agrees at 9 bases. This CDR3 has 17 amino acids. Germline assignment: CDR1 LNHDA and CDR2 SQIVND (reference sequence). Germline trimming cut 5 bases from V and 0 bases from J; bases unmatched to any gene: 8. CDR3 region: CASSAPPGQGSNQPQHF. The CDR3, as DNA: TGTGCCAGTAGTGCCCCACCGGGACAGGGTAGCAATCAGCCCCAGCATTTT. The whole variable domain, remainder taken from reference TRBV19 and TRBJ1-5, is DGGITQSPKYLFRKEGQNVTLSCEQNLNHDAMYWYRQDPGQGLRLIYYSQIVNDFQKGDIAEGYSVSREKKESFPLTVTSAQKNPTAFYLCASSAPPGQGSNQPQHFGDGTRLSIL.

This chain links TRBV7-2 with TRBJ2-3; 7 positions agree with TRBD2. J gave up 6 bases and V 5 bases, and 8 bases lay outside the gene matches. Germline V gives CDR1 SGHTA, CDR2 FQGNSA. CDR3 length: 14 amino acids. This CDR3 reads CASSARLAADTQYF. The CDR3 DNA reads as TGTGCCAGCAGCGCTCGACTAGCAGCGGATACGCAGTATTTT.

The rearrangement uses TRBV4-1 and TRBJ1-6, with 9 bases fitting TRBD1. The CDR3 is made up of 15 amino acids. V was pared by 3 bases and J by 9 bases, with 6 bases of the junction left unmatched. CDR1 and CDR2 from the germline V gene are MGHRA and YSYEKL. DNA of the CDR3: TGCGCCAGCAGCCAGGGACAGGGCCCTTTTTCACCCCTCCACTTT. The encoded protein is CASSQGQGPFSPLHF.

The genes are TRBV29-1 and TRBJ1-1; D gene uncertain. V was pared by 4 bases and J by 0 bases, with 12 bases between. CDR1 SQVTM and CDR2 ANQGSEA come from the germline V gene. The CDR3 extends over 14 amino acids. CDR3 DNA sequence: TGCAGCGTTGGTAGATCAGGTCTGAACACTGAAGCTTTCTTT. Protein sequence: CSVGRSGLNTEAFF.